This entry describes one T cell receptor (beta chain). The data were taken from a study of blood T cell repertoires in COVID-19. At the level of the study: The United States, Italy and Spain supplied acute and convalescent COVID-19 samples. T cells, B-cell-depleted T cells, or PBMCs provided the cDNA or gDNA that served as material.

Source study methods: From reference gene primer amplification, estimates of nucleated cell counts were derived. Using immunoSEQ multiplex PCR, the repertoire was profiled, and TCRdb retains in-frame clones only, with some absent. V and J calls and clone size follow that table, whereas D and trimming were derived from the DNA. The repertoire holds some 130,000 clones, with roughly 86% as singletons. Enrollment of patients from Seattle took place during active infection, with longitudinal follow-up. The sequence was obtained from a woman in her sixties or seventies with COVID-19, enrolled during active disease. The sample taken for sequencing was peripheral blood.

For the CDR3, the DNA is TGCAGCGCTCCTAGACAGGGAACTGAAGCTTTCTTT. Amino acids: CSAPRQGTEAFF. The chain is built from TRBV29-1 and TRBJ1-1; 7 bases map to TRBD1. Germline lookup yields CDR1 SQVTM and CDR2 ANQGSEA. Trimming cost V 7 bases and J 5 bases; bases outside gene matches: 7. The CDR3 totals 12 residues.